The sequence of this T cell receptor beta chain was determined in a study of blood T cell repertoires in COVID-19. Germline V gives CDR1 SGHTA, CDR2 FQGTGA. The V gene end was trimmed by 5 bases and the J gene end by 6 bases; junction bases not matched to a gene: 7. This CDR3 is 14 amino acids long. Only in-frame clones appear in the TCRdb table, and some are missing; sequencing was by immunoSEQ multiplex PCR. The sample holds roughly 250,000 clones, 80% to 95% seen once. The chain employs TRBV7-3 and TRBJ1-2; 9 bases match TRBD1. Sequenced input: peripheral blood. The TCR comes from a man under 40 with COVID-19, enrolled during active disease. The CDR3 nucleotides are TGTGCCAGCAGCCCCGGGGGGACAGGGAATGGCTACACCTTC. Translating gives CASSPGGTGNGYTF.